This TCR beta chain originates from a study of cytomegalovirus exposure and HLA in healthy donors. Whole-study results and caveats: Several V segments, TRBV6-2 and TRBV6-3 among them, could not be told apart and were dropped.

It was with 60 Vbeta and 13 Jbeta primers that the PCR ran. TCRdb keeps only in-frame clones here, not all; method: immunoSEQ multiplex PCR. Listed are roughly 72,000 clones; 3% to 4.5% falls within the top ten. Per germline, CDR1 SGDLS and CDR2 YYNGEE. The V gene end was trimmed by 0 bases and the J gene end by 6 bases; junction bases not matched to a gene: 3. The CDR3 totals 14 residues. Worth noting for this clone: No antigen is known for it.

Sequences were obtained from PBMCs. The sequence was collected from a man aged 18 to 29 in good health and CMV-seropositive. This chain uses TRBV9 with TRBJ2-1, with 7 bases fitting TRBD2. As DNA, the CDR3 is TGTGCCAGCAGCGTAGCGGGAGGAGGCAATGAGCAGTTCTTC. As protein: CASSVAGGGNEQFF. The variable domain in full, completed from reference TRBV9 and TRBJ2-1, reads DSGVTQTPKHLITATGQRVTLRCSPRSGDLSVYWYQQSLDQGLQFLIQYYNGEERAKGNILERFSAQQFPDLHSELNLSSLELGDSALYFCASSVAGGGNEQFFGPGTRLTVL.